These 13 T cell receptor beta chains were sequenced from one sample in a study of T cell responses to AZD1222 COVID-19 vaccine. Assay: immunoSEQ multiplex PCR; the TCRdb copy retains only in-frame clones and omits some. The table includes 110,000 or so clones, 87% detected once. Sample: peripheral blood, taken 28 days after the second AZD1222 dose. The receptor source for this set is an adult who received the AZD1222 COVID-19 vaccine.

The chain links TRBV6-5 to TRBJ2-7, with 7 bases fitting TRBD1. This CDR3 contains 15 residues. Looked up from germline, CDR1 is MNHEY and CDR2 is SVGAGI. V shed 6 bases and J 3 bases; nucleotides not matched to a gene: 11. In DNA form, the CDR3 reads TGTGCCAGCAGCCGGGACAGTGACCGGAGCTACGAGCAGTACTTC. Translation gives CASSRDSDRSYEQYF.

This clone was seen more than once but under ten times. The V call is TRBV2, the J call TRBJ2-7; 10 nucleotides line up with TRBD2. V shed 3 bases and J 6 bases; nucleotides not matched to a gene: 11. The length of the CDR3 is 16 residues. The germline gives CDR1 SNHLY, CDR2 FYNNEI. The CDR3 DNA reads as TGTGCCAGCAGTGACCCTACAGCGGGGGGGACTCTCGAGCAGTACTTC. Its translation is CASSDPTAGGTLEQYF.

The CDR3 protein is CASSPRFSGRAFQETQYF. Written as DNA, the CDR3 is TGTGCCAGCAGCCCCCGGTTTAGCGGGAGAGCTTTTCAAGAGACCCAGTACTTC. V gene TRBV13 combines with J gene TRBJ2-5; 9 bases align to TRBD2. Germline V gene sequence: CDR1 PRHDT, CDR2 FYEKMQ (reference sequence). The trim removed 5 bases at V and 2 bases at J, leaving 15 bases unmatched. The CDR3 length is 18 residues. Full variable domain (remainder filled in from reference TRBV13 and TRBJ2-5): AAGVIQSPRHLIKEKRETATLKCYPIPRHDTVYWYQQGPGQDPQFLISFYEKMQSDKGSIPDRFSAQQFSDYHSELNMSSLELGDSALYFCASSPRFSGRAFQETQYFGPGTRLLVL.

The V call is TRBV7-2, the J call TRBJ2-3; TRBD2 matches at 7 bases. CDR1 is SGHTA, CDR2 FQGNSA, per germline. After removal of 1 base from V and 8 bases from J, the junction contained 3 bases not matched to a gene. The length of the CDR3 is 13 residues. The chain's CDR3 is CASSLDSGGTQYF. CDR3 nucleotides: TGTGCCAGCAGCTTAGACTCGGGGGGTACGCAGTATTTT.

This CDR3 reads CASSSTGSGELFF. The CDR3 DNA sequence: TGTGCCAGCAGCTCAACAGGGTCCGGGGAGCTGTTTTTT. V gene TRBV6-6 combines with J gene TRBJ2-2; tentative D call: TRBD1 (6 bases). The germline CDR1 and CDR2 sequences are MNHNY and SVGAGI (reference sequence). CDR3 length equals 13 residues. Trimming left V 6 bases short and J 6 bases short, with 11 bases between.

V gene TRBV11-2 combines with J gene TRBJ2-2, with 7 bases aligning to TRBD2. The CDR3 has 15 amino acids. Germline lookup yields CDR1 SGHAT and CDR2 FQNNGV. V trimming: 1 base; J trimming: 7 bases; junction bases outside the gene matches: 6. This chain's CDR3 is CASSLGLASDGELFF. The CDR3 nucleotides read TGTGCCAGCAGCTTAGGACTAGCTAGCGACGGGGAGCTGTTTTTT.

The V and J genes are TRBV7-2 and TRBJ1-6; 7 positions agree with TRBD1. From germline, CDR1 is SGHTA and CDR2 FQGNSA. The ends lost 3 bases at V and 7 bases at J; junction bases unmatched: 9. This CDR3 comprises 16 residues. The CDR3 protein is CASSFWDSKVNSPLHF. CDR3 DNA sequence: TGTGCCAGCAGCTTCTGGGACAGTAAGGTCAATTCACCCCTCCACTTT.

CDR3 sequence reads: CASSQVRGETQYF. The DNA for the CDR3 is TGCGCCAGCAGCCAAGTCAGGGGAGAGACCCAGTACTTC. The rearrangement uses TRBV4-1 and TRBJ2-5; TRBD1 is a possible D gene (6 bases). Trimming removed 1 base at V and 4 bases at J, with 7 bases between. Germline V gene lookup returns CDR1 MGHRA and CDR2 YSYEKL. This CDR3 spans 13 amino acids.

The chain has TRBV29-1 and TRBJ1-1; D is possibly TRBD1 (5 bases). The CDR3 is made up of 12 amino acids. Germline V gene data show CDR1 as SQVTM and CDR2 as ANQGSEA. V shed 4 bases and J shed 4 bases, with 10 bases lying between them. Here the CDR3 DNA reads TGCAGCGTTGCCCGGCAGGGCACTGAAGCTTTCTTT. As protein: CSVARQGTEAFF.

The chain has TRBV6-6 and TRBJ1-5; possible D gene TRBD1, 5 bases. Germline V gives CDR1 MNHNY, CDR2 SVGAGI (reference sequence). The ends were cut back, 11 bases at V and 3 bases at J, with 11 bases in the middle. This CDR3 contains 12 residues. The CDR3: CALGGPNQPQHF. In DNA, the CDR3 is TGTGCCCTGGGGGGACCCAATCAGCCCCAGCATTTT.

This rearrangement joins TRBV10-3 to TRBJ2-5, with D maybe TRBD2 (5 bases). This CDR3 contains 13 residues. Germline V gives CDR1 ENHRY, CDR2 SYGVKD. V gave up 5 bases and J gave up 4 bases, with 11 bases separating them. The CDR3 DNA sequence: TGTGCCATCAGTACCCAGGAGGCAGAGACCCAGTACTTC. This codes for CAISTQEAETQYF.

The V and J genes are TRBV7-2 and TRBJ2-5; D is unclear. Germline V gene lookup returns CDR1 SGHTA and CDR2 FQGNSA. Trimming removed 4 bases at V and 5 bases at J, with 11 bases between. This CDR3 has 13 amino acids. CDR3 nucleotides: TGTGCCAGCAGCTCGGAAAAAGACGAGACCCAGTACTTC. The encoded protein is CASSSEKDETQYF.

The chain recombines TRBV21-1 with TRBJ1-5. TRBV21-1 represents a pseudogene. This CDR3 is 15 amino acids long. In DNA, the CDR3 is TGTGCCAGCAGCAAAAAGAGGGGCCGCAATCAGCCCCAGCATTTT. This encodes CASSKKRGRNQPQHF.